This TCR beta chain was observed in a study of T cell responses to AZD1222 COVID-19 vaccine. Sequencing was performed with immunoSEQ multiplex PCR; in TCRdb, only in-frame clones are kept and a portion is missing. The table has some 120,000 clones, roughly 90% seen once. Trimming removed 2 bases at V and 8 bases at J, with 10 bases between. This CDR3 has 12 residues. Germline CDR1 SGHRS, CDR2 YFSETQ. General study points: When two AZD1222 doses had been given, Spike-specific TCR breadth and depth rose.

Details on this clone: The target antigen is unknown.

The specimen was peripheral blood, collected on day 0 of MenACWY control vaccination. The genes are TRBV5-1 and TRBJ1-2, with D possibly matching TRBD1 (6 bases). The sequence was collected from an adult in good health. The DNA of the CDR3 is TGCGCCAGCAGCTTCCAGGGGCACGGCTACACCTTC. As protein: CASSFQGHGYTF.